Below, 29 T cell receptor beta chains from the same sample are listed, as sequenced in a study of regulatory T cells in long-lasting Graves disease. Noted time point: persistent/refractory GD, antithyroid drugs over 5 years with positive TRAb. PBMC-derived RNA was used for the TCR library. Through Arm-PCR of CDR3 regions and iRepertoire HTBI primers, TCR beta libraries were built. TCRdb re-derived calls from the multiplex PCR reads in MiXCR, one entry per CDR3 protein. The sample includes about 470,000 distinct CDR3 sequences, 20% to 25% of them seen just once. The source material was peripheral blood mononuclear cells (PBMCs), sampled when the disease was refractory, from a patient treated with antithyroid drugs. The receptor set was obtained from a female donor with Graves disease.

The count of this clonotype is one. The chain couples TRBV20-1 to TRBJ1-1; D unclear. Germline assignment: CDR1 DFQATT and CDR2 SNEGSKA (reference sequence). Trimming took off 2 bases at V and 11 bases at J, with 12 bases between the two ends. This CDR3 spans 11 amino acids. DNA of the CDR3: TGCAGTGCTAGACGATCCGTGGCGGCTTTCTTT. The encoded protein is CSARRSVAAFF.

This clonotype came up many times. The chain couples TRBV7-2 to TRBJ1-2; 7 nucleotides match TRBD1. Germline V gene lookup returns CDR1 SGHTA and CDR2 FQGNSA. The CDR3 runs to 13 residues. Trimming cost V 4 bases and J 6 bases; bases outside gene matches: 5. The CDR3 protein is CASSSDRVNGYTF. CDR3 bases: TGTGCCAGCAGCTCCGACAGGGTTAATGGCTACACCTTC.

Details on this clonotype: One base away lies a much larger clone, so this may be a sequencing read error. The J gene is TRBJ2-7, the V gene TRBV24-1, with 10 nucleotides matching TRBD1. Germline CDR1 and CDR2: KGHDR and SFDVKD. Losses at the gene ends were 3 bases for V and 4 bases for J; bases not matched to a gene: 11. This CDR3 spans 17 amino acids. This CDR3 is CATSDLSMDRGRYEQYF. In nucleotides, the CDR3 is TGTGCCACCAGTGATCTCTCGATGGACAGGGGGAGATACGAGCAGTACTTC.

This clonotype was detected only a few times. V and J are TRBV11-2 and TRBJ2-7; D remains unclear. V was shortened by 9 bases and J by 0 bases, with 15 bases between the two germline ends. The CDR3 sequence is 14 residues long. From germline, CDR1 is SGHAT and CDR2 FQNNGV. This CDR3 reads CASKDGLSSYEQYF. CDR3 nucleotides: TGTGCCAGTAAGGACGGCCTGAGCTCCTACGAGCAGTACTTC.

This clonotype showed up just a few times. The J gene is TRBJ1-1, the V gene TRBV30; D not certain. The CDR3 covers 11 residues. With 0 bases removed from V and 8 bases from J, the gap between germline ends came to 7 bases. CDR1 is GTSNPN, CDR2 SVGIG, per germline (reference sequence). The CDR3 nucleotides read TGTGCCTGGAGTGTGTGGGAGGAAGCTTTCTTT. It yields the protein CAWSVWEEAFF.

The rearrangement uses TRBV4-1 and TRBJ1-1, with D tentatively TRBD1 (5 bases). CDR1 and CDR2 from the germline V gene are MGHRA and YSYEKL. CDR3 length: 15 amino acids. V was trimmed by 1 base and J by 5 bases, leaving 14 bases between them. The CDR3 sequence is CASSQAGHWGTEAFF. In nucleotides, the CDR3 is TGCGCCAGCAGCCAAGCCGGACACTGGGGGACTGAAGCTTTCTTT.

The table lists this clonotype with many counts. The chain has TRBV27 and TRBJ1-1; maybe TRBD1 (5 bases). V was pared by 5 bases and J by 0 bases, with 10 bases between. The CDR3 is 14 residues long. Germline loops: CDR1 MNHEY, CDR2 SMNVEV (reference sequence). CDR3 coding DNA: TGTGCCAGCAGTCGGACAAGACTGAACACTGAAGCTTTCTTT. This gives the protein CASSRTRLNTEAFF.

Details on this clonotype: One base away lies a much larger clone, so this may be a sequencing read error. The CDR3 nucleotides are TGTGCCAGTAGGGGGGGCCCTGCGGAGACCCAGTACTTC. It yields the protein CASRGGPAETQYF. J is TRBJ2-5 and V is TRBV19; TRBD1 or TRBD2 may be the D gene (6 bases each). V shed 6 bases and J shed 5 bases, with 13 bases lying between them. The CDR3 consists of 13 residues. Germline V gene data show CDR1 as LNHDA and CDR2 as SQIVND (reference sequence).

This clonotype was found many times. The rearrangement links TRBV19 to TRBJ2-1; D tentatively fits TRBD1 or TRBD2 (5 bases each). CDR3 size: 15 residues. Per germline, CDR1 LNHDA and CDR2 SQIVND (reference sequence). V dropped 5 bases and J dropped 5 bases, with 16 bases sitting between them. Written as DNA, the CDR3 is TGTGCCAGTAGTCTGGGACCGCTTGAAAACAATGAGCAGTTCTTC. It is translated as CASSLGPLENNEQFF. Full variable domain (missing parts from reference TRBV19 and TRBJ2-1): DGGITQSPKYLFRKEGQNVTLSCEQNLNHDAMYWYRQDPGQGLRLIYYSQIVNDFQKGDIAEGYSVSREKKESFPLTVTSAQKNPTAFYLCASSLGPLENNEQFFGPGTRLTVL.

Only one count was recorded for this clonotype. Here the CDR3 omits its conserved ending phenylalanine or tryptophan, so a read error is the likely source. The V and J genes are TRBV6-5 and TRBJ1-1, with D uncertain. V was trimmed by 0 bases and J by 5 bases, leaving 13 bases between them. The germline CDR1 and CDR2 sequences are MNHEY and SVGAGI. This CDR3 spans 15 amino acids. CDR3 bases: TGTGCCAGCAGTTACTCACCCCTAATGGAGACTGAAGCTTTCTCT. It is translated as CASSYSPLMETEAFS.

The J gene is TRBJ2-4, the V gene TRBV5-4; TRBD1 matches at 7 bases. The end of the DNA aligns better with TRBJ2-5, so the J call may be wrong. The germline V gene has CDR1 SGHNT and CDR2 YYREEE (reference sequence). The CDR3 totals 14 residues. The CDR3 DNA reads TGTGCCAGCAGCGCCGGGACAGACGAACAGACCCAGTACTTC. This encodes CASSAGTDEQTQYF.

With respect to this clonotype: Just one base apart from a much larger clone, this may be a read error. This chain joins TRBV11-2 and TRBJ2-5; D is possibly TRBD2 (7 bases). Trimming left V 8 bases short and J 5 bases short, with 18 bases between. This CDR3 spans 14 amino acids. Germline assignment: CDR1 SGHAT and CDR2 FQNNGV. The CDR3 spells CASGQGGGAETQYF. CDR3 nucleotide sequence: TGTGCCAGCGGCCAAGGGGGGGGAGCTGAGACCCAGTACTTC.

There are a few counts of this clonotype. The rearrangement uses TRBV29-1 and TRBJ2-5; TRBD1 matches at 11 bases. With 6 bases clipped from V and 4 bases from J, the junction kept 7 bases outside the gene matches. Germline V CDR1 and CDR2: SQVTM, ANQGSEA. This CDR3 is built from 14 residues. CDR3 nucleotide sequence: TGCAGCGTCGCAGGGGGACAGGGGGGAGAGACCCAGTACTTC. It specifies CSVAGGQGGETQYF.

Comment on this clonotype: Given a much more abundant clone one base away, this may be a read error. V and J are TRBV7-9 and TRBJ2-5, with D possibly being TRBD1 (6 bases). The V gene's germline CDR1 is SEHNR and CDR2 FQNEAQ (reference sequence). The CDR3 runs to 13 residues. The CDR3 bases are TGTGCCGGCAGCCCTACAGGGACGGAGACCCAGTACTTC. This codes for CAGSPTGTETQYF.

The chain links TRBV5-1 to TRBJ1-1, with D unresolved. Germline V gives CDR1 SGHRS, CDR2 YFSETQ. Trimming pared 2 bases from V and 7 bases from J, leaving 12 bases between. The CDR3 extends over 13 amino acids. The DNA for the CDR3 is TGCGCCAGCAGCTTCAATTTGGATGGTGAAGCTTTCTTT. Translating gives CASSFNLDGEAFF.

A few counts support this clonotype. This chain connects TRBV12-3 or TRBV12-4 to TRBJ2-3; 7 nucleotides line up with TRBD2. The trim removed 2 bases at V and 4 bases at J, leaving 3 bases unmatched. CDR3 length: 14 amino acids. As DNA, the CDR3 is TGTGCCAGCAGTTTACAGCGGGACTCAGATACGCAGTATTTT. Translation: CASSLQRDSDTQYF.

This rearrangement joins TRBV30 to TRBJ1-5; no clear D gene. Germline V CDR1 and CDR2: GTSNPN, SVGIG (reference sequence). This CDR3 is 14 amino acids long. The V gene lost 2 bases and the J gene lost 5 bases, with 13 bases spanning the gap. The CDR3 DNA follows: TGTGCCTGGAGTCCGGGCCCGGGTTATCAGCCCCAGCATTTT. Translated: CAWSPGPGYQPQHF.

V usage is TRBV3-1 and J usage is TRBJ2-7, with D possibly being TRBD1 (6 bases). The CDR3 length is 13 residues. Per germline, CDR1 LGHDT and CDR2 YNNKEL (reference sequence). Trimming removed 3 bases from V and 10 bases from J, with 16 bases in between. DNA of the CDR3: TGTGCCAGCAGCCAGGCGACTGGGACACCTCAGTACTTC. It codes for CASSQATGTPQYF.

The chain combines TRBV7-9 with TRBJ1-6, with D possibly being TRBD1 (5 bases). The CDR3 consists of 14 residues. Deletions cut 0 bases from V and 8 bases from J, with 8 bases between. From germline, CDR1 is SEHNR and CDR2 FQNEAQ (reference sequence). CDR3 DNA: TGTGCCAGCAGCTTAGCAGGGGACTATTCACCCCTCCACTTT. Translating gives CASSLAGDYSPLHF.

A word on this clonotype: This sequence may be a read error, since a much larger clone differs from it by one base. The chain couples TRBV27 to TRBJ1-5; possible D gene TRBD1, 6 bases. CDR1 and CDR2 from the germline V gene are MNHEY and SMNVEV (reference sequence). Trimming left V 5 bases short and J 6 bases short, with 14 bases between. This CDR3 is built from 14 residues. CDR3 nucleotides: TGTGCCAGCAGTCAACAGGGAGCCCCTCAGCCCCAGCATTTT. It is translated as CASSQQGAPQPQHF.

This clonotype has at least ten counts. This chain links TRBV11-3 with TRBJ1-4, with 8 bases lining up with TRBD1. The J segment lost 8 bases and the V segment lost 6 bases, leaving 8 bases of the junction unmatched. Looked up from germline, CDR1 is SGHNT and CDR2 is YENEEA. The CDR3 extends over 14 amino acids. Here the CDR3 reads CASRSRDRPEKLFF. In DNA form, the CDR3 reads TGTGCCAGCAGGTCCCGGGACAGGCCCGAAAAACTGTTTTTT.

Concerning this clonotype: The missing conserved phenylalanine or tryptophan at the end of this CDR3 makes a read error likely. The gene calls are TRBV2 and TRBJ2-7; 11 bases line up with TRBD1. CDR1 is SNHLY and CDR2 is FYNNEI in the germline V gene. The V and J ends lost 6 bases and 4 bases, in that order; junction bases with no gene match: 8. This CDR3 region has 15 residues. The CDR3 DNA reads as TGTGCCAGCAGCCAAGCCGGGACAGGGGGATACGAGCAGTACCTC. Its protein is CASSQAGTGGYEQYL.

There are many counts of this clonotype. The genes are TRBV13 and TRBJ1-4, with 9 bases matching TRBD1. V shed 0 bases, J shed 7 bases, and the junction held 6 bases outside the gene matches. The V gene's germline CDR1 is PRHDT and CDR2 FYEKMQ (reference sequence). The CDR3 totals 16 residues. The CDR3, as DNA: TGTGCCAGCAGCTTAGGGGGACAGGGCCTCACTGAAAAACTGTTTTTT. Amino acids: CASSLGGQGLTEKLFF. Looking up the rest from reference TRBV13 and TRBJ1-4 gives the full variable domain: AAGVIQSPRHLIKEKRETATLKCYPIPRHDTVYWYQQGPGQDPQFLISFYEKMQSDKGSIPDRFSAQQFSDYHSELNMSSLELGDSALYFCASSLGGQGLTEKLFFGSGTQLSVL.

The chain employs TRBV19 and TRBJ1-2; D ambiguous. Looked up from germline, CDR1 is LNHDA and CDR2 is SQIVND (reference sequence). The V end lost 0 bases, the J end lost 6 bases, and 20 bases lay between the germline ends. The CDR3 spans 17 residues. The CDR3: CASSIDRKAGLLHGYTF. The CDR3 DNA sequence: TGTGCCAGTAGTATAGATCGAAAAGCAGGTCTCTTGCATGGCTACACCTTC. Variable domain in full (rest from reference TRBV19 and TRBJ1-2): DGGITQSPKYLFRKEGQNVTLSCEQNLNHDAMYWYRQDPGQGLRLIYYSQIVNDFQKGDIAEGYSVSREKKESFPLTVTSAQKNPTAFYLCASSIDRKAGLLHGYTFGSGTRLTVV.

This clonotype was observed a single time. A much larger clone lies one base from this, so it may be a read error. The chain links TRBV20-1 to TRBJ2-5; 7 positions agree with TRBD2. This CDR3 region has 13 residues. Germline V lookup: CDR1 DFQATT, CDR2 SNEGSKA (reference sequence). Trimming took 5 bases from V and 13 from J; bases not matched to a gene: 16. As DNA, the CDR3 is TGCAGTGCTCCTGCACCACGGGAGGACGCTCGGTACTTC. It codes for CSAPAPREDARYF.

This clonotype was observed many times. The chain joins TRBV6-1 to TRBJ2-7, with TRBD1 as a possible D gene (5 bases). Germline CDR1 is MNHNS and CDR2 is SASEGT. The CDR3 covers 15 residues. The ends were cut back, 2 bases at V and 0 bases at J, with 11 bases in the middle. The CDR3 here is CASSELQGRSYEQYF. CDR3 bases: TGTGCCAGCAGTGAACTCCAGGGCCGCTCCTACGAGCAGTACTTC.

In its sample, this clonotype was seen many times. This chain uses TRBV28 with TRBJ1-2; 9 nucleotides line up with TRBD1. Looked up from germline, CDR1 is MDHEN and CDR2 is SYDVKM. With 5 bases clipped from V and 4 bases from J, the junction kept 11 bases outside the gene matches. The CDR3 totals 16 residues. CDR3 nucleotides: TGTGCCAGCAGTGCCCGAGGGACAGGGCGGGCCTATGGCTACACCTTC. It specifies CASSARGTGRAYGYTF.

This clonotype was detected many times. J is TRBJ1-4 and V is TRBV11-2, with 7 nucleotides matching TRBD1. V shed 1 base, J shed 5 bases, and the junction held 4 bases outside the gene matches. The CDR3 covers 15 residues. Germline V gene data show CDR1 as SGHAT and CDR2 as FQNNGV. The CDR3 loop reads CASSLVGTENEKLFF. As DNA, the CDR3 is TGTGCCAGCAGCTTAGTCGGGACAGAAAATGAAAAACTGTTTTTT.

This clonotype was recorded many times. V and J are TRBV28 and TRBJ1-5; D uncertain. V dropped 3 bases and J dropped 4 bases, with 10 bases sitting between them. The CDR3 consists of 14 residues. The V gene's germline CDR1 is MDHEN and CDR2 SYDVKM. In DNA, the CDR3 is TGTGCCAGCAGTTTTAGGTACAATAATCAGCCCCAGCATTTT. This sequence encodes CASSFRYNNQPQHF.